A selection of T cell receptor beta chains follows, all from one sample in a study of cytomegalovirus exposure and HLA in healthy donors. Produced via immunoSEQ multiplex PCR; TCRdb's table is partial and in-frame only. Seen here are 150,000 to 200,000 clones, roughly 87% observed once, and the top ten hold 1.6%. The sequenced material came from PBMCs. These receptor sequences come from a man in his fifties in good health and CMV-seronegative. The CDR3 runs from the conserved cysteine through the conserved F or W. A D gene is named only where the DNA matches it firmly. Size is omitted from some rows. Given values are once, few, many or a class for expanded clones.

-	TRBV11-3	-	TRBJ2-2	TGTGCCAGCAGCTTAGGGGGGCCCACCGGGGAGCTGTTTTTT	CASSLGGPTGELFF
-	TRBV5-4	-	TRBJ2-3	TGTGCCAGCAGCTTGGGCCAGAGGAACACAGATACGCAGTATTTT	CASSLGQRNTDTQYF
-	TRBV5-6	-	TRBJ1-5	TGTGCCAGCAGCTTTAGAAATAGCAATCAGCCCCAGCATTTT	CASSFRNSNQPQHF
TRBD1	TRBV7-2	-	TRBJ1-6	TGTGCCAGCAGCTTAGGGGGGACAGGGTATTCACCCCTCCACTTT	CASSLGGTGYSPLHF
TRBD1	TRBV7-9	-	TRBJ1-2	TGTGCCAGCAGCTCTCCGGGGGGGACAGATAACTATGGCTACACCTTC	CASSSPGGTDNYGYTF
TRBD1	TRBV7-2	-	TRBJ1-1	TGTGCCAGCAGCTCAGGACAGGCGTCTGAAGCTTTCTTT	CASSSGQASEAFF
-	TRBV6-6	-	TRBJ1-4	TGTGCCAGCAGTTACGTTGGGGGACACACTAATGAAAAACTGTTTTTT	CASSYVGGHTNEKLFF
TRBD1	TRBV5-5	-	TRBJ2-7	TGTGCCAGCAGCTTGGCATACAGGGGTTCCTACGAGCAGTACTTC	CASSLAYRGSYEQYF
TRBD1	TRBV7-6	-	TRBJ2-7	TGTGCCAGCAGCGCGGGACAGGGCACCTACGAGCAGTACTTC	CASSAGQGTYEQYF
TRBD2	TRBV5-1	once	TRBJ2-4	TGCGCCAGCAGCCCGGGACTAGCGGGAGGGTATTCCAAAAACATTCAGTACTTC	CASSPGLAGGYSKNIQYF
-	TRBV5-1	-	TRBJ1-3	TGCGCCAGCAGTCCCGACATCCTCGGAGGAAACACCATATATTTT	CASSPDILGGNTIYF
-	TRBV7-3	-	TRBJ2-2	TGTGCCAGCAGCCCCCGGCGGGGCGGGGAGCTGTTTTTT	CASSPRRGGELFF
-	TRBV6-1	-	TRBJ2-3	TGTGCCAGCAGTGAGCCCGGGCTAGCGAGGGATACGCAGTATTTT	CASSEPGLARDTQYF
-	TRBV4-1	-	TRBJ1-2	TGCGCCAGCAGCCTCCGGACAGATGCTAACTATGGCTACACCTTC	CASSLRTDANYGYTF
TRBD2	TRBV5-1	-	TRBJ2-3	TGCGCCAGCAGCTTGAAACTAGCGGGCTCAGATACGCAGTATTTT	CASSLKLAGSDTQYF
TRBD1	TRBV19	-	TRBJ1-5	TGTGCCAGTAGGTCCGGACAGGGGATATGGAATCAGCCCCAGCATTTT	CASRSGQGIWNQPQHF
TRBD1	TRBV6-6	-	TRBJ2-1	TGTGCCAGCAGTCAGCCACAGGGGAATGAGCAGTTCTTC	CASSQPQGNEQFF
TRBD1	TRBV5-1	-	TRBJ2-3	TGCGCCAGCAGGACAGGGCCATACACAGATACGCAGTATTTT	CASRTGPYTDTQYF
-	TRBV5-1	-	TRBJ1-2	TGCGCCAGCAGCTTGGAACCGGGGGTGGATGGCTACACCTTC	CASSLEPGVDGYTF
-	TRBV4-2	once	TRBJ1-2	TGTGCCAGCAGCCGTACGTCTGAAACAGGGAAAGGTATTTATGGCTACACCTTC	CASSRTSETGKGIYGYTF
-	TRBV4-1	-	TRBJ2-5	TGCGCCAGCAGCCAACCCGGGGTTGTGAGAGAGACCCAGTACTTC	CASSQPGVVRETQYF
-	TRBV2	-	TRBJ2-2	TGTGCCAGCAGAAGCCGGAACACCGGGGAGCTGTTTTTT	CASRSRNTGELFF
-	TRBV5-1	-	TRBJ1-4	TGCGCCAGCAGCGAGTGGGCGGGTGTGGAAAAACTGTTTTTT	CASSEWAGVEKLFF
-	TRBV7-3	-	TRBJ1-4	TGTGCCAGCAGCTCCACTGCCGGGACAATCGGGGAAAAACTGTTTTTT	CASSSTAGTIGEKLFF
-	TRBV19	-	TRBJ1-2	TGTGCCAGTAGTATACGCGACACTGGCTACACCTTC	CASSIRDTGYTF
-	TRBV7-2	-	TRBJ1-1	TGTGCCAGCAGCTTCCAGGGGTTGAACACTGAAGCTTTCTTT	CASSFQGLNTEAFF
TRBD2	TRBV7-6	-	TRBJ2-3	TGTGCCAGCAGCTATAGGGCTAGCGGGGGCACAGATACGCAGTATTTT	CASSYRASGGTDTQYF
-	TRBV21-1	-	TRBJ1-1	TGTGCCAGCAGCAAAAGCGCTGCTTACTATTTTCAGGGTCGGACTGAAGCTTTCTTT	CASSKSAAYYFQGRTEAFF
TRBD1	TRBV19	-	TRBJ2-5	TGTGCCAGTAGTCCCCGAGAGGACAGGGGGCTTGGAGAGACCCAGTACTTC	CASSPREDRGLGETQYF
TRBD1	TRBV7-8	-	TRBJ1-1	TGTGCCAGCAGCCCCTCTGGACAGGGGGTGAACACTGAAGCTTTCTTT	CASSPSGQGVNTEAFF
TRBD1	TRBV25-1	-	TRBJ1-2	TGTGCCAGCAGTGAATGGGGACAGGGCTCCTATGGCTACACCTTC	CASSEWGQGSYGYTF
TRBD2	TRBV9	-	TRBJ2-3	TGTGCCAGCAGCCCCATTAGCGGGGGGCGCACAGATACGCAGTATTTT	CASSPISGGRTDTQYF